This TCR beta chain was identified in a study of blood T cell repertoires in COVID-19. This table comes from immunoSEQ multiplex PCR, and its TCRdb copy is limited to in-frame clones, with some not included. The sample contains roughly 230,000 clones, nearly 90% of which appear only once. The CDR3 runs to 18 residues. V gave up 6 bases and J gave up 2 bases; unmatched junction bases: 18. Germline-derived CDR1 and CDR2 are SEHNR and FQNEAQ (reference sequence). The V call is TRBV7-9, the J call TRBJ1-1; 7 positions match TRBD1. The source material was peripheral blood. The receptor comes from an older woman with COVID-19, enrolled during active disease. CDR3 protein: CASRAYRQQGQINTEAFF. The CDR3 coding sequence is TGTGCCAGCAGAGCTTACCGGCAACAGGGACAGATTAACACTGAAGCTTTCTTT.